Shown below are 30 T cell receptor beta chains from a single sample sequenced in a study of T cells after yellow fever vaccination. TCRdb used MiXCR to reprocess the 5' RACE reads, holding one entry per CDR3 protein. The table shows around 300,000 distinct CDR3 sequences, with around 4.5% occurring only once. The input for sequencing was PBMCs, taken 15 days after the yellow fever booster vaccination. The receptors here all came from a man aged 18 to 29 who received the YFV17D yellow fever vaccine.

The chain uses TRBV6-1 and TRBJ2-7, with D possibly being TRBD2 (6 bases). This CDR3 spans 13 amino acids. Germline CDR1 is MNHNS and CDR2 is SASEGT. V was cut by 6 bases and J by 3 bases, with 12 bases left in between. Here the CDR3 DNA reads TGTGCCAGCAGGAGGGAGGTCCTCTACGAGCAGTACTTC. Encoded protein: CASRREVLYEQYF.

The chain's CDR3 is CASSLFTPPSLHF. CDR3 DNA: TGTGCCAGCAGCTTATTTACCCCCCCGTCCCTCCACTTT. The V gene is TRBV7-2, the J gene TRBJ1-6; D is unresolved. The CDR3 totals 13 residues. Trimming removed 2 bases from V and 14 bases from J, with 13 bases in between. CDR1 and CDR2 from the germline V gene are SGHTA and FQGNSA.

This clonotype was detected a few times. The chain couples TRBV3-1 to TRBJ1-2, with D unclear. Germline V gives CDR1 LGHDT, CDR2 YNNKEL (reference sequence). V lost 3 bases and J 6 bases, leaving 23 bases between the germline ends. CDR3 length: 17 residues. CDR3 nucleotides: TGTGCCAGCAGCCATCGCTTTCCCCGGGAGCTATATGATGGCTACACCTTC. This translates into CASSHRFPRELYDGYTF.

The V gene is TRBV28, the J gene TRBJ1-2; tentative D call: TRBD1 (6 bases). Germline V lookup: CDR1 MDHEN, CDR2 SYDVKM. V lost 3 bases to trimming and J lost 8 bases, with 19 bases between them. The CDR3 loop spans 15 amino acids. The CDR3 spells CASSLNRAVLEGYTF. Here the CDR3 DNA reads TGTGCCAGCAGTTTGAACAGGGCCGTTCTAGAAGGCTACACCTTC.

This clonotype was seen many times. The chain's CDR3 is CASLRDANSNYGYTF. CDR3 nucleotide sequence: TGTGCCAGCCTCCGGGATGCCAACTCTAACTATGGCTACACCTTC. The chain recombines TRBV27 with TRBJ1-2; D not resolved. Deletions cut 8 bases from V and 0 bases from J, with 16 bases between. The CDR3 is 15 residues long. CDR1 is MNHEY, CDR2 SMNVEV, per germline (reference sequence).

The genes are TRBV6-2 or TRBV6-3 and TRBJ1-5; unclear D gene. Trimming removed 2 bases at V and 3 bases at J, with 11 bases between. This CDR3 contains 15 residues. Germline V gene sequence: CDR1 MNHEY, CDR2 SVGEGT. As DNA, the CDR3 is TGTGCCAGCAGTTACCCGGCAAGACCCAATCAGCCCCAGCATTTT. Its protein product is CASSYPARPNQPQHF.

J is TRBJ2-7 and V is TRBV5-5; D not certain. Trimming removed 0 bases from V and 3 bases from J, with 7 bases in between. The CDR3 has 13 amino acids. CDR1 SGHKS and CDR2 YYEKEE come from the germline V gene (reference sequence). CDR3 residues: CASSLDSRYEQYV. The CDR3 DNA is TGTGCCAGCAGCTTGGACAGCCGCTACGAGCAGTACGTC.

This clonotype showed up many times. This chain connects TRBV7-9 to TRBJ1-5; D is unclear. Germline CDR1 and CDR2: SEHNR and FQNEAQ (reference sequence). V lost 4 bases, J lost 1 base, and 8 bases lay in between. The CDR3 is made up of 14 amino acids. Here the CDR3 reads CASSSPGSNQPQHF. The DNA for the CDR3 is TGTGCCAGCAGCTCTCCGGGGAGCAATCAGCCCCAGCATTTT.

This clonotype was seen ten or more times. Written as DNA, the CDR3 is TGTGCCAGCAGCTTGAGGACAGGGAGCTATAATTCACCCCTCCACTTT. Amino acids: CASSLRTGSYNSPLHF. The V call is TRBV5-5, the J call TRBJ1-6; 8 nucleotides agree with TRBD1. V gave up 1 base and J gave up 3 bases; unmatched junction bases: 3. The CDR3 runs 16 residues. Germline V gene lookup returns CDR1 SGHKS and CDR2 YYEKEE (reference sequence).

This clonotype was picked up a small number of times. V and J are TRBV27 and TRBJ1-6, with unresolved D. The CDR3 is 16 residues long. Between the trimmed V and J ends, which lost 3 bases and 1 base, there was a span of 10 bases. Germline V gene sequence: CDR1 MNHEY, CDR2 SMNVEV (reference sequence). Written as DNA, the CDR3 is TGTGCCAGCAGTTTCTGGGTGGGATCCTATAATTCACCCCTCCACTTT. Its translation: CASSFWVGSYNSPLHF.

This clonotype was seen at least ten times. J is TRBJ2-1 and V is TRBV12-3 or TRBV12-4; D is uncertain. The V and J ends lost 6 bases and 7 bases respectively, with 7 bases between them. The CDR3 totals 11 residues. The CDR3: CASRERNEQFF. For the CDR3, the DNA is TGTGCCAGCAGAGAGCGAAATGAGCAGTTCTTC.

This clonotype was counted ten times or more. The rearrangement joins TRBV7-9 to TRBJ2-2, with D perhaps TRBD2 (5 bases). The length of the CDR3 is 16 residues. Germline lookup yields CDR1 SEHNR and CDR2 FQNEAQ (reference sequence). Trimming stripped 9 bases from V and 2 bases from J, with 19 bases between. The CDR3 DNA sequence: TGTGCCAGGGAACCCCGAGGGCAACTAAACACCGGGGAGCTGTTTTTT. Amino acid sequence: CAREPRGQLNTGELFF.

This clonotype was seen more than once but under ten times. The CDR3 loop reads CASITGGAADTQYF. In DNA form, the CDR3 reads TGTGCCAGCATAACAGGGGGCGCGGCAGATACGCAGTATTTT. This chain links TRBV12-3 or TRBV12-4 with TRBJ2-3, with TRBD1 matching over 9 bases. V trimming: 7 bases; J trimming: 4 bases; junction bases outside the gene matches: 6. The CDR3 runs 14 residues.

This clonotype has a count of ten or more. V is TRBV6-2 or TRBV6-3 and J is TRBJ2-7; D is ambiguous. Per germline, CDR1 MNHEY and CDR2 SVGEGT. The CDR3 is 14 residues long. CDR3 nucleotides: TGTGCCAGCAACGACCGGACCGACACCTACGAGCCGTACGTC. Amino acid sequence: CASNDRTDTYEPYV.

The J gene is TRBJ1-5, the V gene TRBV15; TRBD1 is a possible D gene (5 bases). The germline gives CDR1 LNHNV, CDR2 YYDKDF (reference sequence). CDR3 length equals 15 residues. V was clipped by 5 bases and J by 4 bases, with 15 bases between them. The CDR3 spells CATSPLGGGNQPQHF. The CDR3, as DNA: TGTGCCACCAGCCCATTGGGGGGGGGGAATCAGCCCCAGCATTTT.

In its sample, this clonotype was seen many times. The V and J genes are TRBV7-3 and TRBJ1-1; tentative D call: TRBD1 (5 bases). With 2 bases removed from V and 6 bases from J, the gap between germline ends came to 16 bases. CDR1 and CDR2 from the germline V gene are SGHTA and FQGTGA. The CDR3 has 15 amino acids. CDR3 amino acids: CASSLVGRGEAEAFF. CDR3 bases: TGTGCCAGCAGCTTAGTAGGACGGGGGGAGGCTGAAGCTTTCTTT.

This rearrangement joins TRBV7-2 to TRBJ1-2; D is unresolved. V lost 2 bases, J lost 11 bases, and 18 bases lay in between. Per the germline V gene, CDR1 is SGHTA and CDR2 is FQGNSA. The CDR3 is 14 amino acids. The CDR3 is CASSLKAVPYGYTF. The DNA of the CDR3 is TGTGCCAGCAGCTTAAAGGCAGTTCCGTACGGATACACCTTC.

This clonotype was recorded a few times. The chain carries TRBV27 and TRBJ1-2; D is unclear. The CDR3 spans 15 residues. Germline V gene lookup returns CDR1 MNHEY and CDR2 SMNVEV (reference sequence). Trimming left V 5 bases short and J 2 bases short, with 15 bases between. DNA of the CDR3: TGTGCCAGCAGTCCGGAGGGCAGATACAACTATGGCTACACCTTC. It yields the protein CASSPEGRYNYGYTF.

This clonotype was detected many times. The chain combines TRBV6-1 with TRBJ2-5; 10 bases align to TRBD1. The germline V gene encodes CDR1 MNHNS and CDR2 SASEGT. V dropped 6 bases and J dropped 5; count of bases not matched to a gene: 3. This CDR3 is 13 amino acids long. Written as DNA, the CDR3 is TGTGCCAGCAGAAGGGGACAGGGGGAGACCCAGTACTTC. This gives the protein CASRRGQGETQYF.

In this sample, this clonotype turned up a few times. The chain's CDR3 is CASSSHTGGPFNEQFF. In DNA, the CDR3 is TGTGCCAGCAGCTCCCATACGGGGGGGCCCTTTAATGAGCAGTTCTTC. This chain uses TRBV11-2 with TRBJ2-1; 8 bases are shared with TRBD2. The CDR3 totals 16 residues. V lost 4 bases to trimming and J lost 7 bases; unmatched junction nucleotides: 12. The V gene's germline CDR1 is SGHAT and CDR2 FQNNGV.

The sample holds a few counts of this clonotype. CDR3 sequence: CASSLWAGTNTGELFF. The CDR3 bases are TGTGCCAGCAGCCTCTGGGCCGGTACGAACACCGGGGAGCTGTTTTTT. This rearrangement joins TRBV3-1 to TRBJ2-2; D remains unclear. Trimming stripped 4 bases from V and 0 bases from J, with 12 bases between. Germline CDR1 is LGHDT and CDR2 is YNNKEL (reference sequence). The CDR3 has 16 residues. Looking up the rest from reference TRBV3-1 and TRBJ2-2 gives the full variable domain: DTAVSQTPKYLVTQMGNDKSIKCEQNLGHDTMYWYKQDSKKFLKIMFSYNNKELIINETVPNRFSPKSPDKAHLNLHINSLELGDSAVYFCASSLWAGTNTGELFFGEGSRLTVL.

This clonotype was found many times. The rearrangement joins TRBV5-1 to TRBJ2-3, with TRBD2 matching 12 bases. The CDR3 spans 14 residues. Per germline, CDR1 SGHRS and CDR2 YFSETQ. Trimming took 4 bases from V and 9 from J; bases not matched to a gene: 6. The CDR3 spells CASSEGLAGPTQYF. The DNA of the CDR3 is TGCGCCAGCAGCGAAGGACTAGCGGGGCCGACGCAGTATTTT.

In nucleotides, the CDR3 is TGCAGTGCTAGAGATGCAGGACAGGGGCACTATGCTGAAGCTTTCTTT. This encodes CSARDAGQGHYAEAFF. The rearrangement links TRBV20-1 to TRBJ1-1, with 9 nucleotides matching TRBD1. Germline-derived CDR1 and CDR2 are DFQATT and SNEGSKA (reference sequence). The CDR3 has 16 amino acids. With 0 bases clipped from V and 6 bases from J, the junction kept 11 bases outside the gene matches.

This clonotype appeared a few times. The J gene is TRBJ1-1, the V gene TRBV12-3 or TRBV12-4; 9 nucleotides line up with TRBD1. The CDR3 contains 15 residues. With 3 bases clipped from V and 5 bases from J, the junction kept 7 bases outside the gene matches. Here the CDR3 reads CASSFTGTGLTEAFF. DNA of the CDR3: TGTGCCAGCAGTTTTACCGGGACAGGGTTAACTGAAGCTTTCTTT.

This clonotype showed up just a few times. The V and J genes are TRBV7-9 and TRBJ2-5, with D possibly TRBD1 on 8 matching bases. V was pared by 5 bases and J by 5 bases, with 18 bases between. The CDR3 is made up of 15 amino acids. Germline CDR1 SEHNR, CDR2 FQNEAQ (reference sequence). The CDR3 is CASSRQGRAKETQYF. CDR3 nucleotides: TGTGCCAGCAGCAGACAGGGGAGGGCTAAGGAGACCCAGTACTTC. Full variable domain (remainder filled in from reference TRBV7-9 and TRBJ2-5): DTGVSQNPRHKITKRGQNVTFRCDPISEHNRLYWYRQTLGQGPEFLTYFQNEAQLEKSRLLSDRFSAERPKGSFSTLEIQRTEQGDSAMYLCASSRQGRAKETQYFGPGTRLLVL.

This clonotype turned up a few times. V gene TRBV4-3 combines with J gene TRBJ1-5, with D possibly being TRBD1 (5 bases). Per germline, CDR1 LGHNA and CDR2 YSLEER. V was clipped by 0 bases and J by 2 bases, with 11 bases between them. The CDR3 spans 16 residues. The CDR3 loop is CASSQETGAGNQPQHF. The CDR3, as DNA: TGCGCCAGCAGCCAAGAAACTGGGGCAGGCAATCAGCCCCAGCATTTT.

This chain uses TRBV2 with TRBJ2-5; 7 bases agree with TRBD2. Germline trimming cut 7 bases from V and 5 bases from J; bases unmatched to any gene: 7. This CDR3 has 13 residues. Germline V gene sequence: CDR1 SNHLY, CDR2 FYNNEI. The DNA of the CDR3 is TGTGCCAGCACGGGGGGAATGGAGGAGACCCAGTACTTC. Protein product: CASTGGMEETQYF.

This clonotype has only a few counts. The J gene is TRBJ2-1, the V gene TRBV20-1; 12 bases match TRBD1. This CDR3 contains 14 residues. The V gene's germline CDR1 is DFQATT and CDR2 SNEGSKA (reference sequence). V lost 5 bases, J lost 10 bases, and 9 bases stayed unmatched. The CDR3 nucleotides are TGCAGTGCTGTCCGGGACAGGGGGCTCGAGGAGCAGTTCTTC. Translated: CSAVRDRGLEEQFF.

This clonotype was observed many times. The rearrangement uses TRBV9 and TRBJ2-7, with TRBD2 matching 14 bases. J gave up 2 bases and V 4 bases, and 2 bases lay outside the gene matches. The germline V gene encodes CDR1 SGDLS and CDR2 YYNGEE. The CDR3 consists of 15 residues. The CDR3 region is CASSSGLAGAYEQYF. For the CDR3, the DNA is TGTGCCAGCAGCTCGGGACTAGCGGGGGCCTACGAGCAGTACTTC. Full variable domain (outside the CDR3, taken from reference TRBV9 and TRBJ2-7): DSGVTQTPKHLITATGQRVTLRCSPRSGDLSVYWYQQSLDQGLQFLIQYYNGEERAKGNILERFSAQQFPDLHSELNLSSLELGDSALYFCASSSGLAGAYEQYFGPGTRLTVT.

This clonotype occurred a few times. The chain uses TRBV27 and TRBJ1-5; D remains ambiguous. Trimming pared 2 bases from V and 5 bases from J, leaving 10 bases between. CDR3 length: 14 residues. Germline V lookup: CDR1 MNHEY, CDR2 SMNVEV (reference sequence). Written as DNA, the CDR3 is TGTGCCAGCAGTTTAACGCGCGCTTATCAGCCCCAGCATTTT. Its translation: CASSLTRAYQPQHF.